These 9 T cell receptor beta chains originate from one sample sequenced in a study of blood T cell repertoires in COVID-19. The assay was immunoSEQ multiplex PCR, and TCRdb's table has in-frame clones only and misses some. This table holds under 250,000 clones, about 94% found once. The sequenced sample was peripheral blood. Receptors were obtained from a man between 60 and 75 years old with COVID-19, enrolled during active disease.

The rearrangement uses TRBV6-9 and TRBJ1-5, with TRBD1 identical over 9 bases. Germline V gene data show CDR1 as MNHGY and CDR2 as SVAAGI. The CDR3 length is 16 residues. The V and J ends lost 6 bases and 4 bases, in that order; junction bases with no gene match: 10. The CDR3 reads CASSHKGQGRNQPQHF. CDR3 in DNA: TGTGCCAGCAGCCATAAGGGACAGGGAAGAAATCAGCCCCAGCATTTT.

The chain uses TRBV20-1 and TRBJ2-7, with a weak D call TRBD2 (7 bases). Trimming removed 3 bases at V and 3 bases at J, with 15 bases between. Germline V CDR1 and CDR2: DFQATT, SNEGSKA (reference sequence). This CDR3 spans 14 amino acids. The CDR3 sequence is CSASWGGSGYEQYF. The CDR3 DNA sequence: TGCAGTGCTAGTTGGGGGGGCTCAGGCTACGAGCAGTACTTC.

This clone occurred once. V usage is TRBV19 and J usage is TRBJ2-7, with TRBD1 identical over 9 bases. The CDR3 has 15 amino acids. V trimming: 5 bases; J trimming: 2 bases; junction bases outside the gene matches: 7. Germline V lookup: CDR1 LNHDA, CDR2 SQIVND (reference sequence). CDR3 DNA sequence: TGTGCCAGTAGTCGCAGACAGGGGGTTGCCTACGAGCAGTACTTC. As protein: CASSRRQGVAYEQYF.

The chain links TRBV27 to TRBJ1-1, with TRBD1 identical over 9 bases. With V trimmed by 5 bases and J by 5 bases, 6 bases remained unmatched. The CDR3 contains 14 residues. CDR1 is MNHEY, CDR2 SMNVEV, per germline (reference sequence). The CDR3 bases are TGTGCCAGCAGTCTAGGGACAGGGTGGACTGAAGCTTTCTTT. It translates to CASSLGTGWTEAFF.

The J gene is TRBJ2-1, the V gene TRBV27; the match to TRBD1 covers 8 bases. The CDR3 covers 17 residues. Losses at the gene ends were 3 bases for V and 0 bases for J; bases not matched to a gene: 7. Germline V lookup: CDR1 MNHEY, CDR2 SMNVEV (reference sequence). The CDR3 sequence is CASSFGRDRSSYNEQFF. CDR3 nucleotide sequence: TGTGCCAGCAGTTTTGGCCGGGACAGGAGCTCCTACAATGAGCAGTTCTTC.

CDR3 bases: TGTGCCAGCAGCTTAGATTTCAGGGGTGACTATGGCTACACCTTC. Protein sequence: CASSLDFRGDYGYTF. This chain links TRBV7-2 with TRBJ1-2; tentatively, D is TRBD1 (6 bases). The CDR3 length is 15 residues. V lost 1 base and J lost 3, with 12 bases in between. The germline gives CDR1 SGHTA, CDR2 FQGNSA.

CDR3 amino acids: CASSSIARGELFF. CDR3 coding DNA: TGTGCCAGCAGCTCCATAGCCCGGGGGGAGCTGTTTTTT. J is TRBJ2-2 and V is TRBV7-9; D gene ambiguous. Germline V gene lookup returns CDR1 SEHNR and CDR2 FQNEAQ (reference sequence). V lost 4 bases, J lost 8 bases, and 11 bases lay in between. CDR3 length equals 13 residues.

This clone was found once. This chain links TRBV7-3 with TRBJ1-5, with D unclear. The CDR3 consists of 16 residues. Germline assignment: CDR1 SGHTA and CDR2 FQGTGA. The germline V and J ends were trimmed by 6 bases and 0 bases, with 15 bases remaining between them. Written as DNA, the CDR3 is TGTGCCAGCAGTCTAGCGGGTCGGCCTAGCAATCAGCCCCAGCATTTT. As protein: CASSLAGRPSNQPQHF.

The rearrangement uses TRBV4-1 and TRBJ1-1; TRBD1 matches at 7 bases. The CDR3 has 13 residues. CDR1 and CDR2 (germline): MGHRA, YSYEKL. V lost 11 bases, J lost 0 bases, and 6 bases stayed unmatched. CDR3 sequence (DNA): TGCGCCGCTACCGGGACAGTGAACACTGAAGCTTTCTTT. It translates to CAATGTVNTEAFF.